This TCR beta chain was captured by sequencing in a study of cytomegalovirus exposure and HLA in healthy donors. Study results and limitations: Trimming of TCR beta V- and J-genes showed a link, identified in a later analysis, to a missense DCLRE1C variant. Presence/absence analyses rested on an assumption that sequencing depth was roughly uniform across donors.

V shed 4 bases, J shed 5 bases, and the junction held 4 bases outside the gene matches. The CDR3 totals 13 residues. 13 Jbeta primers and 60 Vbeta primers were used for the PCR. The data were produced by immunoSEQ multiplex PCR, yet TCRdb's version contains in-frame clones alone and is incomplete. The sample shows roughly 200,000 clones, 70% to 85% of them seen only once. Comment on this clone: No antigen is known for it.

This clonotype was obtained from a woman aged 40 to 49 in good health and CMV-seronegative. The material sequenced was PBMCs. The chain recombines TRBV23-1 with TRBJ2-7, with 8 bases aligning to TRBD1. TRBV23-1 is designated an ORF whose function remains uncertain. The CDR3 region has the DNA TGCGCCAGCAGTCGACAGGGGTCCCACGAGCAGTACTTC. Amino acids: CASSRQGSHEQYF.